These 25 T cell receptor beta chains were all obtained from the same sample, sequenced in a study of Tregs in tolerant kidney transplant recipients. Clones were sequenced by immunoSEQ multiplex PCR, and TCRdb holds only the in-frame ones, with some missing. Among roughly 250,000 clones listed, 80% to 85% were seen once. The sequencing sample was made of CD4+ T cells from blood. The receptors derive from a human donor in good health.

Notes on this clone: A read error may produce the germline difference seen at one junction end. This sample includes further DNA sequences coding for the same CDR3. The chain uses TRBV6-5 and TRBJ1-2; 8 nucleotides line up with TRBD1. CDR1 MNHEY and CDR2 SVGAGI come from the germline V gene. The CDR3 spans 14 residues. The CDR3 coding sequence is TGCGCCAGCAGTTACAGGGGGAGTGCAGATGGCTACACCTTC. Amino acid sequence: CASSYRGSADGYTF.

V and J are TRBV10-2 and TRBJ2-5, with 13 bases identical to TRBD2. The CDR3 consists of 14 residues. Looked up from germline, CDR1 is WSHSY and CDR2 is SAAADI. V gave up 6 bases and J gave up 3 bases; unmatched junction bases: 1. The CDR3 reads CASRGTSGEETQYF. CDR3 coding DNA: TGCGCCAGCAGGGGGACTAGCGGGGAAGAGACCCAGTACTTC.

The chain employs TRBV29-1 and TRBJ2-1; no clear D. Germline V lookup: CDR1 SQVTM, CDR2 ANQGSEA. V was trimmed by 3 bases and J by 7 bases, leaving 10 bases between them. This CDR3 has 12 amino acids. The CDR3 here is CSVEVHTNEQFF. CDR3 sequence (DNA): TGCAGCGTTGAGGTCCACACAAATGAGCAGTTCTTC.

This clone is a singleton in its sample. This chain uses TRBV19 with TRBJ2-2; 9 positions match TRBD1. CDR1 and CDR2 from the germline V gene are LNHDA and SQIVND (reference sequence). V was clipped by 6 bases and J by 5 bases; unmatched bases: 10. CDR3 size: 16 residues. The CDR3 spells CASSPNRGLRTGELFF. The CDR3 DNA sequence: TGTGCCAGTAGCCCTAACAGGGGGCTAAGGACCGGGGAGCTGTTTTTT.

This chain joins TRBV7-8 and TRBJ1-6; TRBD1 is a possible D gene (5 bases). The CDR3 covers 14 residues. CDR1 and CDR2 (germline): SGHVS, FQNEAQ. The V gene lost 5 bases and the J gene lost 8 bases, with 13 bases spanning the gap. CDR3 bases: TGTGCCAGCAGCCCAGGGCCGCGTTATTCACCCCTCCACTTT. Protein sequence: CASSPGPRYSPLHF. The full variable domain, its missing parts supplied by reference TRBV7-8 and TRBJ1-6, is GAGVSQSPRYKVAKRGQDVALRCDPISGHVSLFWYQQALGQGPEFLTYFQNEAQLDKSGLPSDRFFAERPEGSVSTLKIQRTQQEDSAVYLCASSPGPRYSPLHFGNGTRLTVT.

V gene TRBV7-9 combines with J gene TRBJ2-7; 8 nucleotides align to TRBD1. The germline V gene has CDR1 SEHNR and CDR2 FQNEAQ (reference sequence). With V trimmed by 1 base and J by 0 bases, 5 bases remained unmatched. The CDR3 has 16 residues. CDR3 nucleotides: TGTGCCAGCAGCTTAGTCCGGACAGGGAGCTCCTACGAGCAGTACTTC. This translates into CASSLVRTGSSYEQYF.

This rearrangement joins TRBV30 to TRBJ1-2; no clear D. This CDR3 comprises 10 residues. Per the germline V gene, CDR1 is GTSNPN and CDR2 is SVGIG (reference sequence). Trimming removed 5 bases at V and 8 bases at J, with 9 bases between. CDR3 nucleotides: TGTGCCTGGTACTCGAGGGGCTACACCTTC. As protein: CAWYSRGYTF.

The chain recombines TRBV19 with TRBJ2-7; D is undetermined. The V and J ends lost 5 bases and 3 bases respectively, with 8 bases between them. The CDR3 length is 12 residues. Germline V CDR1 and CDR2: LNHDA, SQIVND (reference sequence). The CDR3 bases are TGTGCCAGTAGTGGGCAGTACTACGAGCAGTACTTC. Translation gives CASSGQYYEQYF.

The genes are TRBV11-2 and TRBJ2-5, with 12 nucleotides matching TRBD2. The germline gives CDR1 SGHAT, CDR2 FQNNGV. Trimming at V came to 5 bases and at J to 6 bases, leaving 7 bases not matched to a gene. The CDR3 length is 15 residues. The CDR3 protein is CASSPGTSGWKTQYF. Here the CDR3 DNA reads TGTGCCAGCAGCCCAGGGACTAGCGGGTGGAAGACCCAGTACTTC. The full variable domain, rest sourced from reference TRBV11-2 and TRBJ2-5, is EAGVAQSPRYKIIEKRQSVAFWCNPISGHATLYWYQQILGQGPKLLIQFQNNGVVDDSQLPKDRFSAERLKGVDSTLKIQPAKLEDSAVYLCASSPGTSGWKTQYFGPGTRLLVL.

This chain connects TRBV5-1 to TRBJ1-1; D remains unclear. Germline CDR1 and CDR2: SGHRS and YFSETQ. The CDR3 has 13 residues. Trimming stripped 0 bases from V and 3 bases from J, with 6 bases between. Here the CDR3 reads CASSLGADTEAFF. The CDR3 DNA follows: TGCGCCAGCAGCTTGGGGGCGGACACTGAAGCTTTCTTT.

The chain links TRBV6-5 to TRBJ2-7, with D perhaps TRBD2 (5 bases). The DNA end favors TRBJ2-5, so the J call may be wrong. There are 14 residues in the CDR3. Germline V CDR1 and CDR2: MNHEY, SVGAGI. As DNA, the CDR3 is TGTGCCAGCAGTTACTCCCACGGCGGGGAGACCCAGTACTTC. Translation gives CASSYSHGGETQYF.

This clone was seen a handful of times. The rearrangement joins TRBV27 to TRBJ2-7; 9 nucleotides match TRBD2. Germline values: CDR1 MNHEY, CDR2 SMNVEV (reference sequence). Trimming took 3 bases from V and 5 from J; bases not matched to a gene: 8. This CDR3 has 15 amino acids. The CDR3 DNA reads TGTGCCAGCAGTTTGGGGCTAGCGGGAACCCACGAGCAGTACTTC. It specifies CASSLGLAGTHEQYF.

This clone was seen more than once but under ten times. The J gene is TRBJ2-7, the V gene TRBV15, with TRBD2 matching over 7 bases. The CDR3 loop spans 15 amino acids. Germline-derived CDR1 and CDR2 are LNHNV and YYDKDF (reference sequence). V trimming: 5 bases; J trimming: 3 bases; junction bases outside the gene matches: 10. The CDR3 sequence is CATSFNAGRGYEQYF. CDR3 DNA: TGTGCCACCAGCTTTAATGCGGGGAGGGGCTACGAGCAGTACTTC.

The J gene is TRBJ2-3, the V gene TRBV7-9; no reliable D call. The CDR3 has 12 amino acids. V dropped 5 bases and J dropped 14 bases, with 17 bases sitting between them. The germline CDR1 and CDR2 sequences are SEHNR and FQNEAQ (reference sequence). CDR3 residues: CASSRNARRVYF. The CDR3 bases are TGTGCCAGCAGCCGGAACGCCCGACGAGTGTATTTT.

CDR3 residues: CSARAPAGEYF. DNA for the CDR3: TGCAGTGCTAGAGCTCCAGCGGGAGAGTACTTC. The chain combines TRBV20-1 with TRBJ2-5, with 8 positions matching TRBD2. The CDR3 is 11 residues long. The germline V gene encodes CDR1 DFQATT and CDR2 SNEGSKA (reference sequence). V trimming: 1 base; J trimming: 12 bases; junction bases outside the gene matches: 4.

The chain carries TRBV11-2 and TRBJ2-5, with TRBD2 identical over 8 bases. Germline CDR1 and CDR2: SGHAT and FQNNGV. The CDR3 spans 16 residues. With 3 bases clipped from V and 0 bases from J, the junction kept 6 bases outside the gene matches. Written as DNA, the CDR3 is TGTGCCAGCAGCTTCCTCCCTAGCGGGTACCAAGAGACCCAGTACTTC. It codes for CASSFLPSGYQETQYF.

The chain links TRBV6-5 to TRBJ2-1; 9 bases line up with TRBD2. This CDR3 has 14 amino acids. Germline V gene sequence: CDR1 MNHEY, CDR2 SVGAGI. The J segment lost 7 bases and the V segment lost 6 bases, leaving 7 bases of the junction unmatched. CDR3 nucleotide sequence: TGTGCCAGCAGGCCTAGCGGGGTCCAAAATGAGCAGTTCTTC. This translates into CASRPSGVQNEQFF.

The chain links TRBV5-1 to TRBJ1-5; the D gene is possibly TRBD1 (5 bases). This CDR3 is built from 15 residues. The V and J ends lost 4 bases and 1 base respectively, with 12 bases between them. Germline values: CDR1 SGHRS, CDR2 YFSETQ. CDR3 sequence reads: CASSLLGGSNQPQHF. The CDR3 coding sequence is TGCGCCAGCAGCCTCCTCGGGGGGAGCAATCAGCCCCAGCATTTT.

The V and J genes are TRBV5-6 and TRBJ1-1; D possibly corresponds to TRBD1 (5 bases). V lost 4 bases, J lost 8 bases, and 15 bases lay in between. The germline V gene has CDR1 SGHDT and CDR2 YYEEEE. The CDR3 extends over 13 amino acids. In nucleotides, the CDR3 is TGTGCCAGCAGCCTATCTGGGGGAGACGAAGCTTTCTTT. This codes for CASSLSGGDEAFF.

J is TRBJ1-5 and V is TRBV14; perhaps TRBD1 as D (5 bases). Germline V gene sequence: CDR1 SGHDN, CDR2 FVKESK. The V and J ends lost 3 bases and 6 bases respectively, with 12 bases between them. The CDR3 runs to 14 residues. CDR3 region: CASSQGRTGQPQHF. CDR3 coding DNA: TGTGCCAGCAGCCAGGGACGGACCGGTCAGCCCCAGCATTTT.

The chain couples TRBV5-1 to TRBJ2-5, with 10 bases fitting TRBD1. Germline CDR1 reads SGHRS; CDR2 reads YFSETQ. The CDR3 totals 16 residues. The J segment lost 3 bases and the V segment lost 0 bases, leaving 5 bases of the junction unmatched. CDR3: CASSLAGQGTEETQYF. DNA for the CDR3: TGCGCCAGCAGCTTGGCGGGACAGGGGACCGAAGAGACCCAGTACTTC.

V and J are TRBV6-5 and TRBJ2-7, with TRBD1 identical over 9 bases. Germline loops: CDR1 MNHEY, CDR2 SVGAGI. The V and J ends lost 2 bases and 1 base, in that order; junction bases with no gene match: 3. This CDR3 has 15 amino acids. Here the CDR3 reads CASSYMGQGSYEQYF. The CDR3 region has the DNA TGTGCCAGCAGTTACATGGGACAGGGATCCTACGAGCAGTACTTC.

The chain uses TRBV4-1 and TRBJ1-4; TRBD1 is a possible D gene (6 bases). Germline CDR1 MGHRA, CDR2 YSYEKL. The germline V and J ends were trimmed by 0 bases and 4 bases, with 9 bases remaining between them. The CDR3 loop spans 15 amino acids. As DNA, the CDR3 is TGCGCCAGCAGCCAAGACACAGGGAGTAATGAAAAACTGTTTTTT. Amino acids: CASSQDTGSNEKLFF.

The chain links TRBV4-2 to TRBJ2-1, with TRBD2 matching over 15 bases. CDR3 length equals 16 residues. V shed 1 base and J 9 bases; nucleotides not matched to a gene: 4. The germline gives CDR1 LGHNA, CDR2 YNFKEQ. CDR3: CASSQGTSGRAGEQFF. The CDR3 DNA reads TGTGCCAGCAGCCAAGGGACTAGCGGGAGGGCTGGTGAGCAGTTCTTC.

V gene TRBV7-9 combines with J gene TRBJ1-1; tentatively, D is TRBD1 (5 bases). The length of the CDR3 is 16 residues. V lost 6 bases, J lost 4 bases, and 21 bases lay in between. Germline CDR1 SEHNR, CDR2 FQNEAQ (reference sequence). Here the CDR3 DNA reads TGTGCCAGCAGGCTCCGGGACCTCGGGCGAGGCACTGAAGCTTTCTTT. It codes for CASRLRDLGRGTEAFF.